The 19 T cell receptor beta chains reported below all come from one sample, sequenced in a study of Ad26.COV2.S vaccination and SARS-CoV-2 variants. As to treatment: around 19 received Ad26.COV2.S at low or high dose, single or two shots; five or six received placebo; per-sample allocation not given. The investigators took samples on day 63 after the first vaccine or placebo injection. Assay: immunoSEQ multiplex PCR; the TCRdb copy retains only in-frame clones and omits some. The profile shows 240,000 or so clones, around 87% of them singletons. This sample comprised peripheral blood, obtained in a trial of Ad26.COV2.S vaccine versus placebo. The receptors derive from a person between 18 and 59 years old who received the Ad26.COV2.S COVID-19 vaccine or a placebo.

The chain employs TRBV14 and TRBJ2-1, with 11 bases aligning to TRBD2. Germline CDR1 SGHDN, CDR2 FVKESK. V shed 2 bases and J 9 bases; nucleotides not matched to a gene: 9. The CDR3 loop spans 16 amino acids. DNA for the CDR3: TGTGCCAGCAGCCAAATAACTAGCGGGAGTAGGGGTGAGCAGTTCTTC. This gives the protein CASSQITSGSRGEQFF. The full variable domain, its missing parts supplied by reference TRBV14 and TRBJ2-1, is EAGVTQFPSHSVIEKGQTVTLRCDPISGHDNLYWYRRVMGKEIKFLLHFVKESKQDESGMPNNRFLAERTGGTYSTLKVQPAELEDSGVYFCASSQITSGSRGEQFFGPGTRLTVL.

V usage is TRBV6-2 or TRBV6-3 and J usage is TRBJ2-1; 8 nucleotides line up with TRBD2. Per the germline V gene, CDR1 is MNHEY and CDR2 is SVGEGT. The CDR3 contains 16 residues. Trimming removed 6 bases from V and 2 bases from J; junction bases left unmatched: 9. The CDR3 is CASSPGGGGPYNEQFF. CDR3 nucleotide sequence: TGTGCCAGCAGCCCCGGGGGGGGCGGGCCCTACAATGAGCAGTTCTTC.

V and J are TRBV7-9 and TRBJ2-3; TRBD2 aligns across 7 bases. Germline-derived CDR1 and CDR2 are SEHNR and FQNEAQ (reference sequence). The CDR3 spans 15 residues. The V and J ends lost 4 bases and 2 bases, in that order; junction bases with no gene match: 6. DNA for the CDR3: TGTGCCAGCAGCTCGCCTAGCGGCTACACAGATACGCAGTATTTT. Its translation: CASSSPSGYTDTQYF.

The CDR3 loop is CASRRWGQAPNYEQYF. CDR3 nucleotides: TGTGCCAGCAGAAGGTGGGGACAGGCGCCTAACTACGAGCAGTACTTC. The chain carries TRBV7-8 and TRBJ2-7; TRBD1 aligns across 8 bases. There are 16 residues in the CDR3. V lost 6 bases to trimming and J lost 3 bases; unmatched junction nucleotides: 13. Germline loops: CDR1 SGHVS, CDR2 FQNEAQ. Combining the CDR3 with reference TRBV7-8 and TRBJ2-7 gives the whole variable domain GAGVSQSPRYKVAKRGQDVALRCDPISGHVSLFWYQQALGQGPEFLTYFQNEAQLDKSGLPSDRFFAERPEGSVSTLKIQRTQQEDSAVYLCASRRWGQAPNYEQYFGPGTRLTVT.

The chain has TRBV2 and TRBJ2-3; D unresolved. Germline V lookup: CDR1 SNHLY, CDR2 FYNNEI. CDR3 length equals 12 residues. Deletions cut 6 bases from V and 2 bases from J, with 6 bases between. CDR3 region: CASSALTDTQYF. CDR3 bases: TGTGCCAGCAGCGCCCTCACAGATACGCAGTATTTT.

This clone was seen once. The CDR3 reads CASSPGQKSSYNSPLHF. The CDR3 DNA sequence: TGTGCCAGCAGCCCGGGACAGAAGAGCTCCTATAATTCACCCCTCCACTTT. The J gene is TRBJ1-6, the V gene TRBV5-6; 7 bases map to TRBD1. The germline CDR1 and CDR2 sequences are SGHDT and YYEEEE. The CDR3 runs to 17 residues. The V gene end was trimmed by 4 bases and the J gene end by 0 bases; junction bases not matched to a gene: 7.

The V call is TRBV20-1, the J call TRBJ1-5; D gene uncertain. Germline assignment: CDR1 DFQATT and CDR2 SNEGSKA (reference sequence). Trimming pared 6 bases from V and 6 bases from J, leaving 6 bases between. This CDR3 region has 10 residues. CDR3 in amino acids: CSADPQPQHF. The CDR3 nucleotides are TGCAGTGCGGACCCTCAGCCCCAGCATTTT.

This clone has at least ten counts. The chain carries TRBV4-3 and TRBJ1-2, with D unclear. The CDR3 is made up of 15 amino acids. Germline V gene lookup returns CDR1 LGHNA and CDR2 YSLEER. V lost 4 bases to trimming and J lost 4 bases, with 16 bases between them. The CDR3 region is CASSPDLLRTYGYTF. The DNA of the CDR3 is TGCGCCAGCAGCCCGGACCTCCTCAGAACCTATGGCTACACCTTC.

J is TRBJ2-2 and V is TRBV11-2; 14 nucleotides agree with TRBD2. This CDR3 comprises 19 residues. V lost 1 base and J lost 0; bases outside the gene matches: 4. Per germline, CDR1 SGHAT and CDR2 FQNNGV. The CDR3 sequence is CASSLGLAGGPTNTGELFF. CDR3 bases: TGTGCCAGCAGCTTAGGACTAGCGGGAGGGCCTACGAACACCGGGGAGCTGTTTTTT. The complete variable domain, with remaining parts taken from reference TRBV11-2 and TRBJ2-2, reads EAGVAQSPRYKIIEKRQSVAFWCNPISGHATLYWYQQILGQGPKLLIQFQNNGVVDDSQLPKDRFSAERLKGVDSTLKIQPAKLEDSAVYLCASSLGLAGGPTNTGELFFGEGSRLTVL.

CDR3 DNA sequence: TGTGCCAGCAGCGCGTACCCTGCAGGGGGGCCGAGAAATGAGCAGTTCTTC. Residues: CASSAYPAGGPRNEQFF. The chain recombines TRBV7-9 with TRBJ2-1; D might be TRBD1 (7 bases). Trimming shortened V by 5 bases and J by 7 bases, and 24 bases separated the two germline ends. The CDR3 is made up of 17 amino acids. Germline-derived CDR1 and CDR2 are SEHNR and FQNEAQ (reference sequence).

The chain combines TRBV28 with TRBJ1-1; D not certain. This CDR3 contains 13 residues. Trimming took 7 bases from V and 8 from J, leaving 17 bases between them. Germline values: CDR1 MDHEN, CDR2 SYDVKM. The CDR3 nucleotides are TGTGCCAGCAATATTCCTGCCACAGCAGAAGCTTTCTTT. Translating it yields CASNIPATAEAFF. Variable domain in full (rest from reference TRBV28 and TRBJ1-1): DVKVTQSSRYLVKRTGEKVFLECVQDMDHENMFWYRQDPGLGLRLIYFSYDVKMKEKGDIPEGYSVSREKKERFSLILESASTNQTSMYLCASNIPATAEAFFGQGTRLTVV.

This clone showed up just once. The CDR3 here is CASSLGHHRRSGNTIYF. CDR3 in DNA: TGTGCCAGCAGCTTAGGCCACCATAGACGCTCTGGAAACACCATATATTTT. J is TRBJ1-3 and V is TRBV7-4, with no clear D. There are 17 residues in the CDR3. Trimming took 1 base from V and 0 from J, leaving 13 bases between them. Germline assignment: CDR1 SGHVT and CDR2 SQSDAQ.

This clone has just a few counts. The CDR3 sequence is CASSTGQANQPQHF. DNA for the CDR3: TGTGCCAGTAGTACTGGACAAGCCAATCAGCCCCAGCATTTT. V gene TRBV19 combines with J gene TRBJ1-5; a weak D match, TRBD1 (5 bases). CDR1 and CDR2 (germline): LNHDA, SQIVND (reference sequence). The CDR3 length is 14 residues. V lost 4 bases to trimming and J lost 3 bases, with 10 bases between them.

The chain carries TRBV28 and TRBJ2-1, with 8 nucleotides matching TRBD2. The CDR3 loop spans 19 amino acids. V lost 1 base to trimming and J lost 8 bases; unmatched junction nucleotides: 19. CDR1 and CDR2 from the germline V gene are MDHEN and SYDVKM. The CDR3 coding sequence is TGTGCCAGCAGTTTATCGCCCCCGGGAGGAGCGGGGGACCGGGATGAGCAGTTCTTC. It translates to CASSLSPPGGAGDRDEQFF.

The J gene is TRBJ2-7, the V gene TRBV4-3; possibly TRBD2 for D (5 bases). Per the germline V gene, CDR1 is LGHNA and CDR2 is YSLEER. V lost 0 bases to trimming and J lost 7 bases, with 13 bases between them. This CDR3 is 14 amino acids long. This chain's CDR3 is CASSQDISSGEQYF. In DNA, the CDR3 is TGCGCCAGCAGCCAAGATATAAGCTCGGGGGAGCAGTACTTC.

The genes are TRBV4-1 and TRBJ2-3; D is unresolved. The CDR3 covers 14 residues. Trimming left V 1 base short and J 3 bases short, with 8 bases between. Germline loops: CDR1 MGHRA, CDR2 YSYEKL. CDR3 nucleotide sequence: TGCGCCAGCAGCCAAGCAGACCGGACAGATACGCAGTATTTT. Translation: CASSQADRTDTQYF.

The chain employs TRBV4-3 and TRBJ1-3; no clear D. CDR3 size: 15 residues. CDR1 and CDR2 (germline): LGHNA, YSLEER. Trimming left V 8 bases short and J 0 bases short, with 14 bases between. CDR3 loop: CASGKEGSSGNTIYF. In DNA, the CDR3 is TGCGCCAGCGGGAAGGAAGGGAGCTCTGGAAACACCATATATTTT.

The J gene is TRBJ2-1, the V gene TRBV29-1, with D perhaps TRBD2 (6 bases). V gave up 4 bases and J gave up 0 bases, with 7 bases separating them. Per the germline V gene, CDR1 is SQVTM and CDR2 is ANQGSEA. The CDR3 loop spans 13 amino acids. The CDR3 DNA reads TGCAGCGTTGGGGGGGTCTCCTACAATGAGCAGTTCTTC. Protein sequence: CSVGGVSYNEQFF.

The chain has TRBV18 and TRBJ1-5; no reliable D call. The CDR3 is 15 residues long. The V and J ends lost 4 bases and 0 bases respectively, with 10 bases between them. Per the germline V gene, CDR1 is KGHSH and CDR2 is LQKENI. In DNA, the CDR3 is TGTGCCAGCTCACGAACAGTTAGTAGCAATCAGCCCCAGCATTTT. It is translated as CASSRTVSSNQPQHF.